This T cell receptor beta chain emerged from a study of CD8 T cells in Susac syndrome. About the research overall: Treatment at blood withdrawal was none, corticosteroids, or intravenous immunoglobulin alone in Susac syndrome patients.

Random hexamers were used to reverse transcribe about 0.45 to 1 ug of RNA. TCRdb passed the immunoSEQ multiplex PCR reads through MiXCR, listing each CDR3 protein once. The table lists around 69,000 distinct CDR3 sequences, over 85% of them singletons. The CDR3 has 15 amino acids. Trimming cost V 8 bases and J 5 bases; bases outside gene matches: 9. Germline V gives CDR1 MNHEY, CDR2 SMNVEV (reference sequence). The genes are TRBV27 and TRBJ2-7, with 13 bases lining up with TRBD2. The receptor's source is a human donor with Susac syndrome. Input material: CD8+ T cells from PBMCs. The CDR3: CASGLLAGGPDEQYF. The CDR3, as DNA: TGTGCCAGCGGGTTACTAGCGGGAGGGCCGGACGAGCAGTACTTC.